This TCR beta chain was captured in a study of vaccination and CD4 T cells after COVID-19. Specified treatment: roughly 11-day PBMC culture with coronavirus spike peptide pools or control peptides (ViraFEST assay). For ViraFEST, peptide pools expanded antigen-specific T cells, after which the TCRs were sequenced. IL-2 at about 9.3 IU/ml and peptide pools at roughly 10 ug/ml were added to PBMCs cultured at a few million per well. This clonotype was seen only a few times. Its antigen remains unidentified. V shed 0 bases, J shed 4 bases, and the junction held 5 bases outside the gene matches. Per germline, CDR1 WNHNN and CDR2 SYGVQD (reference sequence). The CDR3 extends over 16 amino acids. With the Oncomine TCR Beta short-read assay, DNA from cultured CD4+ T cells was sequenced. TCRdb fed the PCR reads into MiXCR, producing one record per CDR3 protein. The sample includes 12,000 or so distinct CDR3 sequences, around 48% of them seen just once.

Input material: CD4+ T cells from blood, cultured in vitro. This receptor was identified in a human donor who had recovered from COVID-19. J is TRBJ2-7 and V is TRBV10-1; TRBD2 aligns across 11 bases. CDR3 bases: TGCGCCAGCAGTGAGTCGATACTAGCGGGAGAGTACGAGCAGTACTTC. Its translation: CASSESILAGEYEQYF.